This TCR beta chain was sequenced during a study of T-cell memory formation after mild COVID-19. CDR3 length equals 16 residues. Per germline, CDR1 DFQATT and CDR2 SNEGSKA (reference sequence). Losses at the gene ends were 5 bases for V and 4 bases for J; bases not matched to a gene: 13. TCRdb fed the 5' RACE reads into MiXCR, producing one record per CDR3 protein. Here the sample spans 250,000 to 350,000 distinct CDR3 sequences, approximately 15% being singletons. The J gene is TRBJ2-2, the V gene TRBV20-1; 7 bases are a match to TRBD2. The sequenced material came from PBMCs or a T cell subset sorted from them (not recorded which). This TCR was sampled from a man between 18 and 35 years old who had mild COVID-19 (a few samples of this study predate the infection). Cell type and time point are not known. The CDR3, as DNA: TGCAGTGCTCGAACCGGACTAGGGGATCTCACCGGGGAGCTGTTTTTT. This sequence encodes CSARTGLGDLTGELFF.